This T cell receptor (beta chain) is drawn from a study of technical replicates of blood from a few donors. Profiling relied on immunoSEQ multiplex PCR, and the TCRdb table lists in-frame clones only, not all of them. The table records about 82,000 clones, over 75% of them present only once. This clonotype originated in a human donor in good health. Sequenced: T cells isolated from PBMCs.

The CDR3 DNA reads as TGTGCCAGTAGTCCAGGGGATTTTGGCGCAGATACGCAGTATTTT. Its translation: CASSPGDFGADTQYF. The chain is built from TRBV19 and TRBJ2-3; weak D call: TRBD1 (6 bases). This CDR3 is 15 amino acids long. Germline CDR1 LNHDA, CDR2 SQIVND (reference sequence). Trimming removed 5 bases from V and 4 bases from J, with 16 bases in between.